What follows are 5 T cell receptor beta chains derived from one specimen sequenced in a study of cytomegalovirus exposure and HLA in healthy donors. 60 Vbeta and 13 Jbeta primers were used in PCR. Sequencing used immunoSEQ multiplex PCR; TCRdb keeps in-frame clones, though not all of them. The sample consists of approximately 300,000 clones, 84% of them appearing once. Sequenced material: PBMCs. These receptors were obtained from a woman in her forties in good health and CMV-seropositive.

The chain employs TRBV27 and TRBJ2-7; maybe TRBD2 (6 bases). Trimming removed 2 bases from V and 4 bases from J, with 12 bases in between. This CDR3 region has 14 residues. The germline V gene encodes CDR1 MNHEY and CDR2 SMNVEV (reference sequence). Here the CDR3 DNA reads TGTGCCAGCAGTTTAGCGGGAACGGTTTACGAGCAGTACTTC. Translated: CASSLAGTVYEQYF.

The DNA for the CDR3 is TGTGCCAGCAGTTTACAGGCCAGGGAGGGTGGCTACACCTTC. Encoded protein: CASSLQAREGGYTF. The chain employs TRBV28 and TRBJ1-2; weak D call: TRBD1 (5 bases). CDR3 length: 14 residues. V was shortened by 2 bases and J by 7 bases, with 14 bases between the two germline ends. The germline gives CDR1 MDHEN, CDR2 SYDVKM.

The chain joins TRBV5-1 to TRBJ2-5; TRBD2 agrees at 13 bases. Trimming removed 4 bases from V and 6 bases from J; junction bases left unmatched: 12. The length of the CDR3 is 17 residues. Germline V gives CDR1 SGHRS, CDR2 YFSETQ. The CDR3 region has the DNA TGCGCCAGCAGCATCGGGACTAGCGGGATACAGGAAAAGACCCAGTACTTC. It yields the protein CASSIGTSGIQEKTQYF. Based on the CDR3 plus reference TRBV5-1 and TRBJ2-5, the full variable domain is KAGVTQTPRYLIKTRGQQVTLSCSPISGHRSVSWYQQTPGQGLQFLFEYFSETQRNKGNFPGRFSGRQFSNSRSEMNVSTLELGDSALYLCASSIGTSGIQEKTQYFGPGTRLLVL.

The chain is built from TRBV5-6 and TRBJ2-1, with 13 bases matching TRBD2. Trimming took 4 bases from V and 6 from J; bases not matched to a gene: 4. This CDR3 comprises 15 residues. Germline-derived CDR1 and CDR2 are SGHDT and YYEEEE. The CDR3 nucleotides are TGTGCCAGCAGCGGCGGGACTAGCGGGGTCAATGAGCAGTTCTTC. Protein product: CASSGGTSGVNEQFF.

With respect to this clone: Other DNA variants within this sample encode the same CDR3. The chain joins TRBV2 to TRBJ1-4; D gene uncertain. The length of the CDR3 is 15 residues. Trimming left V 4 bases short and J 0 bases short, with 9 bases between. Germline V gene lookup returns CDR1 SNHLY and CDR2 FYNNEI. This chain's CDR3 is CASSGDTSTNEKLFF. The CDR3 DNA reads as TGTGCCAGCAGTGGAGACACCTCAACTAATGAAAAACTGTTTTTT.